Presented here are 32 T cell receptor beta chains from one specimen sequenced in a study of T cells after yellow fever vaccination (dated 2019 in TCRdb). The treatment or condition label here, explained by the study, means: live attenuated yellow fever vaccine strain. The library was prepared using 5' RACE. Sequencer: Illumina HiSeq 2500. TCRdb trimmed public reads at Q25 via fastp, called clones via MiXCR and kept in-frame beta chains. When rows share a CDR3 protein, they turn into one entry using the most common DNA and genes. The sample data list 200,000 to 300,000 distinct CDR3 sequences, and approximately 12% of these were observed just once. The ten most abundant clones make up around 0.55% of the sample. The material was CD4+ T cells sorted from PBMCs, obtained 45 days after the yellow fever booster vaccination. These receptors were obtained from a man younger than 40 who received the YFV17D yellow fever vaccine.

The J gene is TRBJ1-5, the V gene TRBV7-9, with D perhaps matching TRBD1 (5 bases). The ends were cut back, 1 base at V and 6 bases at J, with 13 bases in the middle. The germline V gene encodes CDR1 SEHNR and CDR2 FQNEAQ (reference sequence). The CDR3 consists of 15 residues. The chain's CDR3 is CASSLGGQGGQPQHF. The CDR3 coding sequence is TGTGCCAGCAGCTTAGGCGGTCAGGGAGGTCAGCCCCAGCATTTT.

In this sample, this clonotype turned up a few times. The rearrangement uses TRBV24-1 and TRBJ2-1; 7 positions agree with TRBD2. With V trimmed by 7 bases and J by 7 bases, 6 bases remained unmatched. Germline CDR1 reads KGHDR; CDR2 reads SFDVKD. The CDR3 spans 13 residues. CDR3 residues: CATRGEGGNEQFF. In nucleotides, the CDR3 is TGTGCCACCAGGGGGGAGGGAGGTAATGAGCAGTTCTTC.

The sample holds a few counts of this clonotype. This rearrangement joins TRBV5-1 to TRBJ2-1; D gene ambiguous. The germline V and J ends were trimmed by 4 bases and 5 bases, with 10 bases remaining between them. Germline V gene sequence: CDR1 SGHRS, CDR2 YFSETQ. This CDR3 has 13 residues. The CDR3: CASSPSPNNEQFF. The CDR3 coding sequence is TGCGCCAGCAGCCCCTCCCCCAACAATGAGCAGTTCTTC.

This sequence joins TRBV6-2 or TRBV6-3 and TRBJ2-1, with D hard to call. CDR3 size: 12 residues. The germline CDR1 and CDR2 sequences are MNHEY and SVGEGT. Trimming removed 8 bases from V and 7 bases from J, with 12 bases in between. The DNA for the CDR3 is TGTGCCAGCGCGTTGGGGATTAATGAGCAGTTCTTC. As protein: CASALGINEQFF.

This chain uses TRBV7-6 with TRBJ2-5; 9 bases are shared with TRBD2. The CDR3 has 16 amino acids. Per germline, CDR1 SGHVS and CDR2 FNYEAQ. J gave up 2 bases and V 3 bases, and 7 bases lay outside the gene matches. The CDR3 bases are TGTGCCAGCAGCTTTCTAGCGGGGCGTTATCAAGAGACCCAGTACTTC. Encoded protein: CASSFLAGRYQETQYF.

The table lists this clonotype with a few counts. J is TRBJ2-7 and V is TRBV6-2 or TRBV6-3, with D possibly being TRBD1 or TRBD2 (5 bases each). The CDR3 consists of 12 residues. V was cut by 6 bases and J by 6 bases, with 12 bases left in between. Germline assignment: CDR1 MNHEY and CDR2 SVGEGT. The CDR3 DNA is TGTGCCAGCAGCTTGGGACGTACCGAGCAGTACTTC. Protein sequence: CASSLGRTEQYF.

This clonotype was detected many times. This chain uses TRBV18 with TRBJ2-5; D possibly matches TRBD1 or TRBD2 (5 bases each). The CDR3 is 14 residues long. CDR1 and CDR2 from the germline V gene are KGHSH and LQKENI. V was clipped by 2 bases and J by 4 bases, with 11 bases between them. CDR3 region: CASSPTRGRETQYF. In nucleotides, the CDR3 is TGTGCCAGCTCACCAACTAGGGGACGAGAGACCCAGTACTTC.

CDR3 protein: CASSYKVWAVYEQYF. The CDR3 region has the DNA TGTGCCAGCAGTTACAAAGTATGGGCCGTTTACGAGCAGTACTTC. The V and J genes are TRBV6-5 and TRBJ2-7, with no clear D. Germline V gene sequence: CDR1 MNHEY, CDR2 SVGAGI. This CDR3 is 15 amino acids long. Deletions cut 2 bases from V and 4 bases from J, with 15 bases between.

With regard to this clonotype: The junction and the germline gene differ at one end; a read error may be behind it. The V call is TRBV15, the J call TRBJ1-1; no firm D call. Germline loops: CDR1 LNHNV, CDR2 YYDKDF (reference sequence). CDR3 length: 12 residues. Here the CDR3 reads CATSRQESEAFF. CDR3 nucleotide sequence: TGTGCCACCAGCAGACAGGAGTCTGAAGCGTTCTTT.

This rearrangement joins TRBV19 to TRBJ1-4; a weak D match, TRBD1 (5 bases). Trimming took 6 bases from V and 5 from J, leaving 7 bases between them. This CDR3 is 12 amino acids long. The V gene's germline CDR1 is LNHDA and CDR2 SQIVND (reference sequence). In nucleotides, the CDR3 is TGTGCCAGTAGAGGGACGAATGAAAAACTGTTTTTT. It specifies CASRGTNEKLFF.

The J gene is TRBJ2-3, the V gene TRBV5-4, with D possibly TRBD1 on 5 matching bases. CDR1 is SGHNT and CDR2 is YYREEE in the germline V gene (reference sequence). V was shortened by 0 bases and J by 3 bases, with 14 bases between the two germline ends. The CDR3 runs to 16 residues. The DNA of the CDR3 is TGTGCCAGCAGCTTGGAGGCGCAGGGAACGACAGATACGCAGTATTTT. Protein: CASSLEAQGTTDTQYF.

This clonotype was seen a handful of times. V usage is TRBV20-1 and J usage is TRBJ1-4, with 7 bases lining up with TRBD1. Germline CDR1 is DFQATT and CDR2 is SNEGSKA (reference sequence). CDR3 length: 13 residues. The V and J ends lost 5 bases and 4 bases, in that order; junction bases with no gene match: 4. In nucleotides, the CDR3 is TGCAGTGCTGCCGGGACAGATAATGAAAAACTGTTTTTT. Translating gives CSAAGTDNEKLFF.

This chain joins TRBV20-1 and TRBJ2-3, with 7 bases identical to TRBD2. Germline CDR1 DFQATT, CDR2 SNEGSKA (reference sequence). With V trimmed by 3 bases and J by 1 base, 10 bases remained unmatched. The CDR3 length is 16 residues. The CDR3 reads CSASPLGRSRTDTQYF. The CDR3 DNA is TGCAGTGCTAGTCCCCTCGGGAGGTCCCGCACAGATACGCAGTATTTT.

A few counts support this clonotype. This chain connects TRBV20-1 to TRBJ2-2; 8 bases map to TRBD1. Germline assignment: CDR1 DFQATT and CDR2 SNEGSKA (reference sequence). The CDR3 has 14 amino acids. Trimming at V came to 5 bases and at J to 4 bases, leaving 6 bases not matched to a gene. CDR3 sequence reads: CSAAGGAGTGELFF. CDR3 coding DNA: TGCAGTGCTGCAGGGGGCGCGGGCACCGGGGAGCTGTTTTTT.

This clonotype came up many times. The chain combines TRBV10-3 with TRBJ1-2; D is undetermined. V dropped 4 bases and J dropped 6 bases, with 15 bases sitting between them. The germline V gene has CDR1 ENHRY and CDR2 SYGVKD. The CDR3 has 14 residues. CDR3 sequence reads: CAISARTESHGYTF. Written as DNA, the CDR3 is TGTGCCATCAGTGCCCGGACGGAGTCCCATGGCTACACCTTC.

This clonotype was observed many times. This sequence joins TRBV6-2 or TRBV6-3 and TRBJ2-1, with D possibly matching TRBD2 (7 bases). Germline CDR1 and CDR2: MNHEY and SVGEGT. V lost 7 bases to trimming and J lost 12 bases, with 19 bases between them. The CDR3 spans 13 residues. This CDR3 is CASTLGEGGAQFF. CDR3 coding DNA: TGTGCCAGCACCCTAGGGGAGGGGGGTGCGCAGTTCTTC.

The rearrangement links TRBV3-1 to TRBJ1-6; 7 nucleotides line up with TRBD1. After removal of 4 bases from V and 7 bases from J, the junction contained 10 bases not matched to a gene. Germline-derived CDR1 and CDR2 are LGHDT and YNNKEL (reference sequence). This CDR3 contains 16 residues. In nucleotides, the CDR3 is TGTGCCAGCAGCCCCGCAGGGGGTGTGAGGAATTCACCCCTCCACTTT. Its translation is CASSPAGGVRNSPLHF.

This clonotype was detected a few times. The chain joins TRBV20-1 to TRBJ2-1; 7 bases are shared with TRBD2. The CDR3 contains 15 residues. CDR1 is DFQATT, CDR2 SNEGSKA, per germline (reference sequence). Losses at the gene ends were 1 base for V and 6 bases for J; bases not matched to a gene: 9. In nucleotides, the CDR3 is TGCAGTGCTAGAGGAGACCCGTGGGGGGGCAATGAGCAGTTCTTC. It codes for CSARGDPWGGNEQFF.

This clonotype was detected ten times or more. This rearrangement joins TRBV10-2 to TRBJ2-3; D gene ambiguous. Germline V CDR1 and CDR2: WSHSY, SAAADI. V gave up 2 bases and J gave up 5 bases, with 2 bases separating them. The CDR3 consists of 11 residues. CDR3 in amino acids: CASSEVDTQYF. The CDR3 DNA reads as TGCGCCAGCAGTGAGGTAGATACGCAGTATTTT.

The chain combines TRBV20-1 with TRBJ2-3, with 12 bases identical to TRBD2. This CDR3 has 16 residues. CDR1 and CDR2 from the germline V gene are DFQATT and SNEGSKA (reference sequence). V lost 3 bases, J lost 4 bases, and 8 bases stayed unmatched. DNA for the CDR3: TGCAGTGCTAGGAGGCTAGCGGGAGGGAGCGCAGATACGCAGTATTTT. Protein product: CSARRLAGGSADTQYF.

The rearrangement uses TRBV11-2 and TRBJ2-3; unclear D gene. The germline V and J ends were trimmed by 0 bases and 6 bases, with 7 bases remaining between them. The length of the CDR3 is 13 residues. Germline assignment: CDR1 SGHAT and CDR2 FQNNGV. CDR3 in amino acids: CASSLDRQDTQYF. CDR3 coding DNA: TGTGCCAGCAGCTTAGATAGGCAGGATACGCAGTATTTT.

The J gene is TRBJ2-5, the V gene TRBV7-3; D is undetermined. This CDR3 is built from 14 residues. Between the trimmed V and J ends, which lost 0 bases and 7 bases, there was a span of 12 bases. Germline V gives CDR1 SGHTA, CDR2 FQGTGA. CDR3 region: CASSLTLGHGTQYF. DNA of the CDR3: TGTGCCAGCAGCTTAACGCTTGGGCACGGGACCCAGTACTTC.

The V and J genes are TRBV29-1 and TRBJ1-4; tentatively, D is TRBD1 (6 bases). Trimming left V 6 bases short and J 7 bases short, with 15 bases between. Germline V gene lookup returns CDR1 SQVTM and CDR2 ANQGSEA. The length of the CDR3 is 13 residues. CDR3 sequence: CSVVPTGTEKLFF. The CDR3 region has the DNA TGCAGCGTAGTGCCTACAGGGACTGAAAAACTGTTTTTT.

The chain links TRBV29-1 to TRBJ2-1; a possible D gene is TRBD2 (6 bases). CDR3 length: 11 amino acids. V lost 7 bases and J 10 bases, leaving 14 bases between the germline ends. Germline CDR1 SQVTM, CDR2 ANQGSEA. The CDR3 loop reads CSAGREEEQFF. DNA for the CDR3: TGCAGCGCCGGAAGGGAGGAGGAGCAGTTCTTC.

The V and J genes are TRBV11-2 and TRBJ2-5, with 11 bases aligning to TRBD1. V dropped 2 bases and J dropped 4; count of bases not matched to a gene: 12. Germline CDR1 is SGHAT and CDR2 is FQNNGV. CDR3 length: 18 amino acids. The CDR3 nucleotides read TGTGCCAGCAGCTTAAATGCCGGACAGGGGGCTAATGGAGAGACCCAGTACTTC. Protein sequence: CASSLNAGQGANGETQYF.

The rearrangement links TRBV29-1 to TRBJ2-7; D gene ambiguous. The CDR3 contains 13 residues. Trimming removed 0 bases at V and 7 bases at J, with 13 bases between. Germline CDR1 reads SQVTM; CDR2 reads ANQGSEA. The CDR3 protein is CSVEDHLWSEQYF. The CDR3 nucleotides are TGCAGCGTTGAAGATCATCTTTGGAGTGAGCAGTACTTC.

The gene calls are TRBV6-1 and TRBJ2-7, with D perhaps matching TRBD2 (6 bases). The V end lost 9 bases, the J end lost 1 base, and 16 bases lay between the germline ends. Per germline, CDR1 MNHNS and CDR2 SASEGT. The CDR3 sequence is 14 residues long. The CDR3 DNA sequence: TGTGCCAGTACCCGGGACTTTTTTTCCTACGAGCAGTACTTC. It is translated as CASTRDFFSYEQYF.

This clonotype came up a few times. The V gene is TRBV10-3, the J gene TRBJ2-3; D not certain. CDR1 ENHRY and CDR2 SYGVKD come from the germline V gene. The CDR3 has 12 amino acids. The V end lost 5 bases, the J end lost 2 bases, and 5 bases lay between the germline ends. CDR3 sequence (DNA): TGTGCCATCAGTTTGACCACAGATACGCAGTATTTT. Translating it yields CAISLTTDTQYF.

This clonotype occurred a few times. The V and J genes are TRBV28 and TRBJ2-2; TRBD1 aligns across 8 bases. Per germline, CDR1 MDHEN and CDR2 SYDVKM. After removal of 6 bases from V and 6 bases from J, the junction contained 6 bases not matched to a gene. This CDR3 has 14 residues. CDR3 loop: CASRSGGGPGELFF. The CDR3, as DNA: TGTGCCAGCAGGTCAGGGGGCGGCCCCGGGGAGCTGTTTTTT.

This clonotype was recorded at least ten times. V gene TRBV7-2 combines with J gene TRBJ2-1; 7 bases map to TRBD2. There are 16 residues in the CDR3. V lost 5 bases, J lost 3 bases, and 10 bases stayed unmatched. Germline V gives CDR1 SGHTA, CDR2 FQGNSA. CDR3 region: CASSPRLGTNYNEQFF. CDR3 DNA: TGTGCCAGCAGCCCCCGACTGGGGACTAACTACAATGAGCAGTTCTTC.

This chain links TRBV28 with TRBJ1-2, with D tentatively TRBD1 (6 bases). The CDR3 has 12 residues. From germline, CDR1 is MDHEN and CDR2 SYDVKM. Trimming removed 6 bases from V and 9 bases from J, with 14 bases in between. CDR3 sequence (DNA): TGTGCCAGCAGGCGGACAGAGACTAGCTACACCTTC. Residues: CASRRTETSYTF.

This clonotype has a handful of counts. This chain joins TRBV2 and TRBJ2-2; weak D call: TRBD1 (6 bases). This CDR3 spans 14 amino acids. Trimming left V 4 bases short and J 1 base short, with 7 bases between. CDR1 is SNHLY, CDR2 FYNNEI, per germline. The CDR3 spells CASSGGRNTGELFF. As DNA, the CDR3 is TGTGCCAGCAGTGGGGGGCGGAACACCGGGGAGCTGTTTTTT.